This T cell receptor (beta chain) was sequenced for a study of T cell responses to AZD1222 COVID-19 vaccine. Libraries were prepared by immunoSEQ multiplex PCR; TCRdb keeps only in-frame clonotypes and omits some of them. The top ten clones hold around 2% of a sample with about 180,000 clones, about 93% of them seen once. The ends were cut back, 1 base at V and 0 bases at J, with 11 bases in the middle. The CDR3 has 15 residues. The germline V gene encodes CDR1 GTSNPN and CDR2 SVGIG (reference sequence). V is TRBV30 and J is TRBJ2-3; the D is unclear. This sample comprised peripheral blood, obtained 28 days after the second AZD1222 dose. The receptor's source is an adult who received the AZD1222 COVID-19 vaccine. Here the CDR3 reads CAWSGSAPSTDTQYF. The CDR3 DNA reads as TGTGCCTGGAGTGGATCAGCACCTAGCACAGATACGCAGTATTTT.